The sample holds a few counts of the clone carrying this T cell receptor (beta chain). The antigen is unknown. The read ends 3 residues shy of where the CDR3 ends; the end is completed using the germline J gene. The CDR3 has 14 residues. The ends lost 5 bases at V and 4 bases at J; junction bases unmatched: 6. Germline CDR1 is SGHNT and CDR2 is YENEEA. These data originate in a study of T cell clonality in common variable immunodeficiency. Study findings and constraints: Fewer TCRbeta clones were shared among CVID subjects than controls.

Data came from immunoSEQ multiplex PCR; TCRdb stores just in-frame clones and leaves some out. The data show about 64,000 clones, with none appearing a single time. Specimen: peripheral blood mononuclear cells. The chain recombines TRBV11-3 with TRBJ2-7, with TRBD1 matching 9 bases. This clonotype was obtained from a person aged 18 to 75 in good health. The CDR3 spells CASSHRDREYEQYF. Incomplete CDR3 DNA: TGTGCCAGCAGCCACCGGGACAGGGAATACGAG.